Below are 27 T cell receptor beta chains sequenced from a single sample in a study of T-cell reconstitution after alpha-beta-depleted transplantation in children. The library targeted TCRbeta and was prepared with unique molecular identifiers. TCRdb analysed the PCR reads with MiXCR anew, one entry per CDR3 protein. Of around 450,000 distinct CDR3 sequences detected, about 40% appear once; the ten largest clones hold under 35%. The sample in question was PBMCs, obtained before TCRalphabeta/CD19-depleted stem cell transplant. These receptors were obtained from a girl aged 2-10 years with aplastic anemia, due to receive a stem cell transplant.

The CDR3 region is CASRGQGEKLFF. The CDR3 DNA is TGTGCCAGCAGGGGCCAGGGGGAAAAACTGTTTTTT. This chain uses TRBV6-1 with TRBJ1-4, with D possibly TRBD1 on 6 matching bases. With 6 bases removed from V and 8 bases from J, the gap between germline ends came to 10 bases. The CDR3 totals 12 residues. Germline V CDR1 and CDR2: MNHNS, SASEGT.

The V and J genes are TRBV28 and TRBJ2-5; TRBD2 matches 8 bases. This CDR3 region has 16 residues. Trimming removed 4 bases from V and 1 base from J; junction bases left unmatched: 8. Germline V gives CDR1 MDHEN, CDR2 SYDVKM. CDR3 residues: CASSYTGGRLQETQYF. CDR3 nucleotide sequence: TGTGCCAGCAGTTATACGGGAGGGAGACTCCAAGAGACCCAGTACTTC.

V usage is TRBV28 and J usage is TRBJ2-2; 10 bases align to TRBD2. V lost 5 bases to trimming and J lost 5 bases; unmatched junction nucleotides: 2. The CDR3 is 14 amino acids. Germline CDR1 reads MDHEN; CDR2 reads SYDVKM. The CDR3 sequence: CASSLAGVTGELFF. The CDR3 DNA reads as TGTGCCAGCAGTCTAGCGGGAGTTACCGGGGAGCTGTTTTTT.

The chain's CDR3 is CAITQDSEDEQYF. CDR3 in DNA: TGTGCCATCACCCAGGACAGTGAGGACGAGCAGTACTTC. The J gene is TRBJ2-7, the V gene TRBV10-3; the D gene is possibly TRBD1 (6 bases). The CDR3 is 13 residues long. Germline V lookup: CDR1 ENHRY, CDR2 SYGVKD. The V and J ends lost 7 bases and 5 bases respectively, with 15 bases between them.

This chain connects TRBV7-6 to TRBJ2-1; D may be TRBD2 (6 bases). The CDR3 runs to 18 residues. Trimming took off 5 bases at V and 0 bases at J, with 20 bases between the two ends. CDR1 and CDR2 (germline): SGHVS, FNYEAQ. The CDR3 protein is CASSRVGAGPSSYNEQFF. The CDR3, as DNA: TGTGCCAGCAGCCGCGTCGGGGCGGGGCCAAGCTCCTACAATGAGCAGTTCTTC. Full variable domain (rest looked up from reference TRBV7-6 and TRBJ2-1): GAGVSQSPRYKVTKRGQDVALRCDPISGHVSLYWYRQALGQGPEFLTYFNYEAQQDKSGLPNDRFSAERPEGSISTLTIQRTEQRDSAMYRCASSRVGAGPSSYNEQFFGPGTRLTVL.

This chain links TRBV4-1 with TRBJ2-5, with TRBD2 identical over 10 bases. The CDR3 has 17 amino acids. The trim removed 6 bases at V and 4 bases at J, leaving 14 bases unmatched. Germline V gene data show CDR1 as MGHRA and CDR2 as YSYEKL. The CDR3 loop reads CASRSGTSDGGVETQYF. CDR3 nucleotide sequence: TGCGCCAGCAGATCCGGGACTAGCGACGGGGGCGTAGAGACCCAGTACTTC.

DNA of the CDR3: TGTGCCAGCAGCGTAGAGATGAGGGGGTGGTACAATGAGCAGTTCTTC. Its translation is CASSVEMRGWYNEQFF. J is TRBJ2-1 and V is TRBV9; D possibly corresponds to TRBD1 (6 bases). The V end was cut by 0 bases, the J end by 4 bases, with 14 bases between. This CDR3 is built from 16 residues. Germline values: CDR1 SGDLS, CDR2 YYNGEE.

This chain uses TRBV7-9 with TRBJ2-7; TRBD2 aligns across 8 bases. Looked up from germline, CDR1 is SEHNR and CDR2 is FQNEAQ (reference sequence). J was trimmed by 5 bases and V by 4 bases; bases with no gene match: 10. CDR3 length equals 15 residues. CDR3 coding DNA: TGTGCCAGCAGCTCCCCCCTCGGGGGGGAGGACGAGCAGTACTTC. Protein: CASSSPLGGEDEQYF.

The gene calls are TRBV20-1 and TRBJ1-5; D uncertain. V was clipped by 2 bases and J by 5 bases, with 13 bases between them. CDR1 is DFQATT and CDR2 is SNEGSKA in the germline V gene (reference sequence). The CDR3 extends over 14 amino acids. The CDR3 spells CSARYPGKDQPQHF. CDR3 nucleotides: TGCAGTGCTAGATATCCGGGTAAAGATCAGCCCCAGCATTTT.

V and J are TRBV20-1 and TRBJ2-1; 9 bases align to TRBD2. Germline CDR1 reads DFQATT; CDR2 reads SNEGSKA (reference sequence). The length of the CDR3 is 14 residues. V was clipped by 6 bases and J by 4 bases; unmatched bases: 7. Here the CDR3 DNA reads TGCAGTGCACCCTTAGCGGGGGAGTACAATGAGCAGTTCTTC. As protein: CSAPLAGEYNEQFF.

This chain connects TRBV7-2 to TRBJ2-7; D is unclear. The CDR3 has 15 amino acids. Deletions cut 3 bases from V and 6 bases from J, with 18 bases between. From germline, CDR1 is SGHTA and CDR2 FQGNSA. The CDR3 DNA reads TGTGCCAGCAGCTTCGGGTCAACACTGGGTAGCGAGCAGTACTTC. Protein product: CASSFGSTLGSEQYF.

The rearrangement links TRBV5-1 to TRBJ2-3, with 8 bases aligning to TRBD1. Germline values: CDR1 SGHRS, CDR2 YFSETQ. This CDR3 has 15 residues. V lost 4 bases to trimming and J lost 2 bases; unmatched junction nucleotides: 6. In nucleotides, the CDR3 is TGCGCCAGCAGCCCGGGGACAGGAAACACAGATACGCAGTATTTT. It is translated as CASSPGTGNTDTQYF.

The chain employs TRBV5-1 and TRBJ2-5, with 7 nucleotides matching TRBD2. CDR3 length: 15 amino acids. Looked up from germline, CDR1 is SGHRS and CDR2 is YFSETQ. The V and J ends lost 4 bases and 1 base, in that order; junction bases with no gene match: 7. The CDR3 loop is CASSEPSGFQETQYF. The DNA of the CDR3 is TGCGCCAGCAGCGAACCTAGCGGCTTCCAAGAGACCCAGTACTTC.

This clonotype was counted a few times. The chain employs TRBV20-1 and TRBJ2-1, with 9 bases aligning to TRBD2. Germline loops: CDR1 DFQATT, CDR2 SNEGSKA (reference sequence). After removal of 0 bases from V and 7 bases from J, the junction contained 7 bases not matched to a gene. This CDR3 contains 15 residues. For the CDR3, the DNA is TGCAGTGCTAGAGACAGCGGGAGGCCAAGGAATGAGCAGTTCTTC. It is translated as CSARDSGRPRNEQFF.

The chain couples TRBV7-6 to TRBJ1-1, with a possible D match to TRBD1 (5 bases). The CDR3 extends over 16 amino acids. Trimming shortened V by 2 bases and J by 0 bases, and 13 bases separated the two germline ends. The germline gives CDR1 SGHVS, CDR2 FNYEAQ. CDR3 sequence: CASSLLTGTVNTEAFF. The CDR3, as DNA: TGTGCCAGCAGCTTACTGACCGGGACGGTGAACACTGAAGCTTTCTTT.

V gene TRBV2 combines with J gene TRBJ1-3, with D maybe TRBD1 (5 bases). The V gene's germline CDR1 is SNHLY and CDR2 FYNNEI. Trimming removed 7 bases at V and 0 bases at J, with 10 bases between. The CDR3 contains 14 residues. The CDR3 coding sequence is TGTGCCAGCACTAGGGGTTACTCTGGAAACACCATATATTTT. It encodes CASTRGYSGNTIYF.

The genes are TRBV20-1 and TRBJ2-7; D might be TRBD2 (5 bases). Trimming took 4 bases from V and 0 from J, leaving 13 bases between them. Germline CDR1 and CDR2: DFQATT and SNEGSKA (reference sequence). CDR3 length: 14 residues. The CDR3 reads CSAIRSGPSYEQYF. For the CDR3, the DNA is TGCAGTGCTATCAGGAGCGGACCCTCCTACGAGCAGTACTTC.

This chain connects TRBV20-1 to TRBJ2-7, with D tentatively TRBD2 (6 bases). Germline CDR1 reads DFQATT; CDR2 reads SNEGSKA (reference sequence). V lost 3 bases and J lost 6, with 21 bases in between. This CDR3 region has 15 residues. CDR3 in amino acids: CSARRSWGDASEQYF. CDR3 in DNA: TGCAGTGCTAGGCGGAGCTGGGGGGACGCCTCCGAGCAGTACTTC.

V and J are TRBV3-1 and TRBJ2-3, with 8 bases matching TRBD2. From germline, CDR1 is LGHDT and CDR2 YNNKEL (reference sequence). With 4 bases clipped from V and 4 bases from J, the junction kept 7 bases outside the gene matches. The CDR3 runs 15 residues. Written as DNA, the CDR3 is TGTGCCAGCAGCCTAAGCGGGAGTGGCGCAGATACGCAGTATTTT. Amino acid sequence: CASSLSGSGADTQYF.

This clonotype came up a few times. The CDR3 DNA reads TGCAGTGCTAGAGATCGGCTTTACTCCTACGAGCAGTACTTC. This sequence encodes CSARDRLYSYEQYF. The rearrangement links TRBV20-1 to TRBJ2-7, with unresolved D. The ends were cut back, 0 bases at V and 0 bases at J, with 9 bases in the middle. Germline lookup yields CDR1 DFQATT and CDR2 SNEGSKA (reference sequence). The CDR3 is 14 residues long.

The genes are TRBV6-5 and TRBJ2-2; no clear D. The V end lost 8 bases, the J end lost 4 bases, and 8 bases lay between the germline ends. CDR3 length: 12 residues. CDR1 is MNHEY, CDR2 SVGAGI, per germline. CDR3 amino acids: CASRFTTGELFF. CDR3 bases: TGTGCCAGCCGTTTTACCACCGGGGAGCTGTTTTTT.

This clonotype was counted ten times or more. The chain has TRBV10-3 and TRBJ2-5, with D unclear. Trimming took off 3 bases at V and 2 bases at J, with 13 bases between the two ends. This CDR3 spans 15 amino acids. The germline V gene has CDR1 ENHRY and CDR2 SYGVKD. The CDR3: CAISDGRLLQETQYF. The CDR3 coding sequence is TGTGCCATCAGTGACGGACGACTTTTACAAGAGACCCAGTACTTC.

CDR3 in amino acids: CASSKTSVGSNEQFF. The CDR3 DNA sequence: TGTGCCAGCAGTAAAACTAGCGTGGGCTCCAATGAGCAGTTCTTC. J is TRBJ2-1 and V is TRBV12-3 or TRBV12-4, with 7 bases fitting TRBD2. V lost 5 bases and J lost 6; bases outside the gene matches: 10. The CDR3 has 15 residues.

The chain has TRBV20-1 and TRBJ2-7; D gene unclear. The V gene lost 6 bases and the J gene lost 2 bases, with 8 bases spanning the gap. The germline gives CDR1 DFQATT, CDR2 SNEGSKA (reference sequence). The CDR3 runs to 11 residues. The CDR3 sequence is CSAYLAYEQYF. The CDR3 region has the DNA TGCAGTGCATATTTGGCCTACGAGCAGTACTTC.

This clonotype was found many times. The CDR3 is CASSSRTGSSYEQYF. The CDR3, as DNA: TGTGCCAGCAGCTCAAGGACAGGGAGCTCCTACGAGCAGTACTTC. The chain has TRBV7-2 and TRBJ2-7; TRBD1 aligns across 8 bases. In germline, CDR1 is SGHTA, CDR2 FQGNSA. This CDR3 is built from 15 residues. The V segment lost 4 bases and the J segment 0 bases; nucleotides outside the gene matches: 5.

The CDR3 loop is CAWSFGPEAFF. CDR3 in DNA: TGTGCCTGGAGTTTTGGGCCTGAAGCTTTCTTT. The chain employs TRBV30 and TRBJ1-1, with D uncertain. The V and J ends lost 2 bases and 6 bases respectively, with 7 bases between them. Germline V CDR1 and CDR2: GTSNPN, SVGIG (reference sequence). CDR3 length: 11 amino acids.

This clonotype has ten or more counts. V and J are TRBV14 and TRBJ2-7; tentatively, D is TRBD1 or TRBD2 (5 bases each). V was cut by 1 base and J by 8 bases, with 18 bases left in between. The CDR3 totals 15 residues. The V gene's germline CDR1 is SGHDN and CDR2 FVKESK. The CDR3 reads CASSQGGRTTTQQYF. In DNA, the CDR3 is TGTGCCAGCAGCCAAGGGGGCAGGACGACTACGCAGCAGTACTTC. The full variable domain, completed using reference TRBV14 and TRBJ2-7, is EAGVTQFPSHSVIEKGQTVTLRCDPISGHDNLYWYRRVMGKEIKFLLHFVKESKQDESGMPNNRFLAERTGGTYSTLKVQPAELEDSGVYFCASSQGGRTTTQQYFGPGTRLTVT.